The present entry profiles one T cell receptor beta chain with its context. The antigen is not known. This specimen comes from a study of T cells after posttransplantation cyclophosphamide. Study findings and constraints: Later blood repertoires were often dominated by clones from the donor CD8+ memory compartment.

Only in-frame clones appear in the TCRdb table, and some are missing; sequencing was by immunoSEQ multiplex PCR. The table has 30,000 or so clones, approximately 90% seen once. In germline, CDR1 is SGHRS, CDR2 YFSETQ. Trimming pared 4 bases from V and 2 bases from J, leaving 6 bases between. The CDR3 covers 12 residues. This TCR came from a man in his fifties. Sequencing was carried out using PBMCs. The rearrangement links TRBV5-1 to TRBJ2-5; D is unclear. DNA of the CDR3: TGCGCCAGCAGCCCACAACAAGAGACCCAGTACTTC. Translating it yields CASSPQQETQYF.